This TCR beta chain was recovered during a study of T-cell reconstitution after alpha-beta-depleted transplantation in children. V was shortened by 6 bases and J by 0 bases, with 12 bases between the two germline ends. CDR3 length: 14 amino acids. The germline V gene has CDR1 DFQATT and CDR2 SNEGSKA (reference sequence). This clonotype was counted at least ten times. Its antigen is not identified. Findings and limits, study-wide: About two months after transplant, alpha-beta T cells reportedly came from several hundred expanded graft clones.

Unique molecular identifiers were used to barcode this TCRbeta library. TCRdb reanalysed the PCR reads using MiXCR and keeps one entry per CDR3 protein. Here the sample spans over 120,000 distinct CDR3 sequences, about 9% being singletons. This receptor was taken from a female patient aged 2-15 years who had a stem cell transplant for congenital amegakaryocytic thrombocytopenia, so the T cells may come from the graft donor. The chain is built from TRBV20-1 and TRBJ1-3; D may be TRBD1 (6 bases). The sequences come from PBMCs, mostly from graft donor cells, collected 180 days after TCRalphabeta/CD19-depleted stem cell transplant. CDR3 bases: TGCAGTGCAGAAAGACAGGCCTCTGGAAACACCATATATTTT. Translation: CSAERQASGNTIYF.